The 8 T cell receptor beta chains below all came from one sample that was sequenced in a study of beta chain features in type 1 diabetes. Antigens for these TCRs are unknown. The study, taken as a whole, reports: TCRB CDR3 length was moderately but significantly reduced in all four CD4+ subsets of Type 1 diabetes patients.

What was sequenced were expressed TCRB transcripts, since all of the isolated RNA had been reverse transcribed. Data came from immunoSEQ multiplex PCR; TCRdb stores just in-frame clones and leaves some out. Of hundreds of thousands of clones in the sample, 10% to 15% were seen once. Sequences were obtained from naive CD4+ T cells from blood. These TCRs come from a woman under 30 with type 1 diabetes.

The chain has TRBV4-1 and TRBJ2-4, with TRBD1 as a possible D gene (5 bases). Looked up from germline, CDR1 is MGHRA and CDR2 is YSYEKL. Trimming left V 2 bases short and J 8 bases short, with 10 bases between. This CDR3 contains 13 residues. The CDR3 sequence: CASSQSQVDIQYF. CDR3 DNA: TGCGCCAGCAGCCAATCACAGGTGGACATTCAGTACTTC.

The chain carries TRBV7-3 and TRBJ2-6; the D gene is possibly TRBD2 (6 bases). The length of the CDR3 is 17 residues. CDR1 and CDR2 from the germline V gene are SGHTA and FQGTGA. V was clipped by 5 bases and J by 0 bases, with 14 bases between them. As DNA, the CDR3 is TGTGCCAGCAGCCTCCAGGGACTCCCCTCTGGGGCCAACGTCCTGACTTTC. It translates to CASSLQGLPSGANVLTF.

This CDR3 reads CASSATTLAEKLFF. The CDR3 nucleotides are TGTGCCAGCAGTGCTACCACGCTCGCCGAAAAACTGTTTTTT. The chain has TRBV28 and TRBJ1-4; D gene unclear. This CDR3 spans 14 amino acids. Trimming stripped 5 bases from V and 8 bases from J, with 15 bases between. CDR1 and CDR2 from the germline V gene are MDHEN and SYDVKM.

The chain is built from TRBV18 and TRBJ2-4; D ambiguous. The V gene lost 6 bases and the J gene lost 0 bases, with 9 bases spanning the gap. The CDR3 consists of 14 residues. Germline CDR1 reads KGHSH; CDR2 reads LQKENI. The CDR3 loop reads CASSRSLAKNIQYF. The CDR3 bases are TGTGCCAGCTCCCGGAGCCTAGCCAAAAACATTCAGTACTTC. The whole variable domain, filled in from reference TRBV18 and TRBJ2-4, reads NAGVMQNPRHLVRRRGQEARLRCSPMKGHSHVYWYRQLPEEGLKFMVYLQKENIIDESGMPKERFSAEFPKEGPSILRIQQVVRGDSAAYFCASSRSLAKNIQYFGAGTRLSVL.

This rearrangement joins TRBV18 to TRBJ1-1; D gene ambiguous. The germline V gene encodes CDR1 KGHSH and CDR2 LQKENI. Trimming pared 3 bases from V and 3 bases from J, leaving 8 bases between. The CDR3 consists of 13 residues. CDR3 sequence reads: CASSPSSDTEAFF. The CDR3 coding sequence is TGTGCCAGCTCACCTTCGTCGGACACTGAAGCTTTCTTT.

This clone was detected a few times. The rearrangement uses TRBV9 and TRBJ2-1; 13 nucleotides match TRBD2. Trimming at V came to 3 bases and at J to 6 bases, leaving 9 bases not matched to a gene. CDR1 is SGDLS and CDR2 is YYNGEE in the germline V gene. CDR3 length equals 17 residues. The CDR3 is CASSGTGGTSGANEQFF. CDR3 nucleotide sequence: TGTGCCAGCAGCGGGACGGGGGGGACTAGCGGGGCCAATGAGCAGTTCTTC. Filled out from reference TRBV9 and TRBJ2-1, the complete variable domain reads DSGVTQTPKHLITATGQRVTLRCSPRSGDLSVYWYQQSLDQGLQFLIQYYNGEERAKGNILERFSAQQFPDLHSELNLSSLELGDSALYFCASSGTGGTSGANEQFFGPGTRLTVL.

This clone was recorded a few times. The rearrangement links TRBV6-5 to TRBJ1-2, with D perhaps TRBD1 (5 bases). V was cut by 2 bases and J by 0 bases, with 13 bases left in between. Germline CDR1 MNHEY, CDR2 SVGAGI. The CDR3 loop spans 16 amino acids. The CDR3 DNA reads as TGTGCCAGCAGTTACCGCAGGGCAGGTACTAACTATGGCTACACCTTC. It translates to CASSYRRAGTNYGYTF.

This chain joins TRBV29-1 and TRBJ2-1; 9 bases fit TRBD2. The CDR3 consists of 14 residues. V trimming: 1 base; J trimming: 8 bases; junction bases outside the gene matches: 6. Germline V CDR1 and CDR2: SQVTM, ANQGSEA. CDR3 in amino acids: CSVEAKLAGYEQFF. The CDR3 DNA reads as TGCAGCGTTGAAGCTAAGCTAGCGGGATATGAGCAGTTCTTC.